The rows below give T cell receptor beta chains drawn from one sample of a study of shared clonotypes between healthy human individuals. Repertoires were generated with immunoSEQ multiplex PCR, while TCRdb's copy carries only in-frame clones and drops some. Among roughly 2 million clones listed, over 85% were seen once. The source material was naive CD8+ T cells sorted from blood. The receptors come from a man between 18 and 29 years old in good health. Each CDR3 is given with its conserved first and last residue. A D gene is named only where the DNA matches it firmly. Not all rows give a size; the values are once, few, many and, for expanded clones, a class.

j_gene,d_gene,v_gene,abundance,CDR3nt,CDR3aa
TRBJ1-5,NA,TRBV23-1,NA,TGCGCCACGGACCAGTTCCTAGCAGAGGGGGGTTTCCAGCCCCAGCATTTT,CATDQFLAEGGFQPQHF
TRBJ2-3,NA,TRBV9,few,TGTGCCAGCAGCGTAGGAGGGGCCAGCACAGATACGCAGTATTTT,CASSVGGASTDTQYF
TRBJ2-2,NA,TRBV6-5,NA,TGTGCCAGCAGACGGTGGTCCGGGGAGCTGTTTTTT,CASRRWSGELFF
TRBJ2-5,NA,TRBV5-4,NA,TGTGCCAGCAGCTTGTGGGGGAACAAAGAGACCCAGTACTTC,CASSLWGNKETQYF
TRBJ2-2,NA,TRBV19,NA,TGTGCCAGTAGTATCGTCGGTTCGAACACCGGGGAGCTGTTTTTT,CASSIVGSNTGELFF
TRBJ2-7,TRBD2,TRBV9,NA,TGTGCCAGCAGCGATGGGACTAGCGGGGGATTATCCTACGAGCAGTACTTC,CASSDGTSGGLSYEQYF
TRBJ1-1,NA,TRBV10-3,NA,TGTGCCATCAGTGTTGGGGAGGGGGGGACTGAAGCTTTCTTT,CAISVGEGGTEAFF
TRBJ2-3,NA,TRBV7-3,NA,TGTGCCAGCAGCTACCTAGACACAGATACGCAGTATTTT,CASSYLDTDTQYF
TRBJ1-1,NA,TRBV30,few,TGTGCCTGGACTGGTCAGATTGAAGCTTTCTTT,CAWTGQIEAFF
TRBJ2-7,NA,TRBV9,NA,TGTGCCAGCAGCGTAGGTCGGGTTTCCTACGAGCAGTACTTC,CASSVGRVSYEQYF
TRBJ2-7,NA,TRBV30,few,TGTGCCTGGAATCGACAGGAAGCCTACGAGCAGTACTTC,CAWNRQEAYEQYF
TRBJ1-2,NA,TRBV29-1,NA,TGCAGCGTTGAAGGGAACAACTATGGCTACACCTTC,CSVEGNNYGYTF
TRBJ2-7,NA,TRBV19,NA,TGTGCCAGTATTGGGCCGTTCTACGAGCAGTACTTC,CASIGPFYEQYF
TRBJ1-2,NA,TRBV29-1,NA,TGCAGCGTTGGAATGGGAAGTATTGACTATGGCTACACCTTC,CSVGMGSIDYGYTF
TRBJ2-1,TRBD1,TRBV7-6,NA,TGTGCCAGCAGCGTGACAGGGGGTTCCTACAATGAGCAGTTCTTC,CASSVTGGSYNEQFF
TRBJ2-1,NA,TRBV6-4,once,TGTGCCAGCAGGGGGCCTTTCGACGGGAGCAATGAGCAGTTCTTC,CASRGPFDGSNEQFF
TRBJ2-3,NA,TRBV19,NA,TGTGCCAGTAGTATTTTCGGGCCCACAGATACGCAGTATTTT,CASSIFGPTDTQYF
TRBJ2-1,TRBD1,TRBV7-8,NA,TGTGCCAGCAGCCGTGGACAGGGGGGGTTTGATGAGCAGTTCTTC,CASSRGQGGFDEQFF